This passage covers 27 T cell receptor beta chains from one sample sequenced in a study of Graves' ophthalmopathy and Graves' hyperthyroidism. RNA transcripts yielded amplified TCR beta CDR3 regions. First-round RT-PCR used HTBI primers; second-round multiplex PCR followed. MiXCR was run by TCRdb on the multiplex PCR reads, yielding one entry per CDR3 protein. The table includes hundreds of thousands of distinct CDR3 sequences, around 40% detected once. The sequenced material came from peripheral blood. Receptors were obtained from an adult man with Graves' ophthalmopathy.

The sample holds many counts of this clonotype. CDR3 residues: CASTGLQGRGYTF. The DNA of the CDR3 is TGTGCCAGCACAGGCCTACAGGGTCGCGGCTACACCTTC. This chain links TRBV2 with TRBJ1-2, with D maybe TRBD1 (6 bases). The CDR3 sequence is 13 residues long. The V end lost 7 bases, the J end lost 8 bases, and 17 bases lay between the germline ends. Germline V gene data show CDR1 as SNHLY and CDR2 as FYNNEI.

The chain carries TRBV7-9 and TRBJ2-7; TRBD1 agrees at 7 bases. This CDR3 is built from 14 residues. V was clipped by 5 bases and J by 4 bases; unmatched bases: 8. Germline CDR1 and CDR2: SEHNR and FQNEAQ (reference sequence). CDR3 DNA: TGTGCCAGCAGCGGGGACAGAAACCTGTACGAGCAGTACTTC. Residues: CASSGDRNLYEQYF. Together with reference TRBV7-9 and TRBJ2-7, the CDR3 gives the full variable domain: DTGVSQNPRHKITKRGQNVTFRCDPISEHNRLYWYRQTLGQGPEFLTYFQNEAQLEKSRLLSDRFSAERPKGSFSTLEIQRTEQGDSAMYLCASSGDRNLYEQYFGPGTRLTVT.

This clonotype occurred many times. The chain is built from TRBV19 and TRBJ1-2; 8 bases align to TRBD1. V trimming: 6 bases; J trimming: 9 bases; junction bases outside the gene matches: 9. The germline V gene encodes CDR1 LNHDA and CDR2 SQIVND (reference sequence). CDR3 size: 13 residues. CDR3 loop: CASSLGQGMSYTF. The DNA for the CDR3 is TGTGCCAGTAGCCTTGGACAGGGTATGAGCTACACCTTC.

There are a few counts of this clonotype. V usage is TRBV7-9 and J usage is TRBJ2-7, with D possibly being TRBD2 (6 bases). Germline V lookup: CDR1 SEHNR, CDR2 FQNEAQ (reference sequence). The ends were cut back, 11 bases at V and 3 bases at J, with 17 bases in the middle. CDR3 length equals 13 residues. CDR3 loop: CAWGGQEIYEQYF. Here the CDR3 DNA reads TGTGCCTGGGGAGGTCAGGAAATCTACGAGCAGTACTTC.

The chain is built from TRBV5-1 and TRBJ2-7, with TRBD2 identical over 13 bases. Germline V gives CDR1 SGHRS, CDR2 YFSETQ. The CDR3 sequence is 16 residues long. The J segment lost 6 bases and the V segment lost 7 bases, leaving 13 bases of the junction unmatched. Here the CDR3 reads CASPGPGLAGYGEQYF. CDR3 DNA sequence: TGCGCCAGCCCCGGGCCGGGACTAGCGGGATATGGCGAGCAGTACTTC.

The rearrangement joins TRBV7-9 to TRBJ2-2; D remains ambiguous. Germline loops: CDR1 SEHNR, CDR2 FQNEAQ (reference sequence). Deletions cut 8 bases from V and 0 bases from J, with 10 bases between. The CDR3 is 14 residues long. The CDR3 DNA sequence: TGTGCCAGCGAGCCGAATACGAACACCGGGGAGCTGTTTTTT. It is translated as CASEPNTNTGELFF.

The rearrangement uses TRBV10-3 and TRBJ2-5; D may be TRBD2 (5 bases). The CDR3 has 13 residues. CDR1 and CDR2 from the germline V gene are ENHRY and SYGVKD. Trimming cost V 0 bases and J 6 bases, with 8 bases left between them. CDR3 nucleotides: TGTGCCATCAGTGAGTCAGGGAGCCAGACCCAGTACTTC. Translating gives CAISESGSQTQYF.

The genes are TRBV5-5 and TRBJ1-3, with D possibly matching TRBD1 (6 bases). CDR1 is SGHKS and CDR2 is YYEKEE in the germline V gene (reference sequence). V gave up 6 bases and J gave up 4 bases, with 20 bases separating them. The CDR3 contains 16 residues. The CDR3 spells CASTIGPGAHGNTIYF. Written as DNA, the CDR3 is TGTGCCAGCACCATAGGGCCGGGGGCGCACGGAAACACCATATATTTT.

This clonotype has ten or more counts. The V call is TRBV29-1, the J call TRBJ1-4, with D tentatively TRBD1 (6 bases). Germline CDR1 is SQVTM and CDR2 is ANQGSEA. The CDR3 has 13 residues. V was shortened by 8 bases and J by 7 bases, with 17 bases between the two germline ends. The CDR3 DNA follows: TGCAGCACTGCACAGGCCAGGGGTGAAAAACTGTTTTTT. Translated, it gives CSTAQARGEKLFF.

This chain connects TRBV10-3 to TRBJ2-5; D is possibly TRBD1 (5 bases). Trimming cost V 3 bases and J 5 bases, with 10 bases left between them. CDR1 and CDR2 (germline): ENHRY, SYGVKD. The CDR3 is made up of 13 amino acids. DNA of the CDR3: TGTGCCATCAGTGACAGGGCCGGGGAGACCCAGTACTTC. Protein sequence: CAISDRAGETQYF.

This chain connects TRBV2 to TRBJ2-7, with D perhaps TRBD1 or TRBD2 (5 bases each). Trimming took 5 bases from V and 3 from J, leaving 17 bases between them. Germline lookup yields CDR1 SNHLY and CDR2 FYNNEI. The CDR3 covers 15 residues. CDR3 sequence reads: CASSSPYGTFYEQYF. DNA for the CDR3: TGTGCCAGCAGTTCACCCTACGGGACCTTCTACGAGCAGTACTTC.

In this sample, this clonotype turned up once. The CDR3 DNA is TGTGCCAGCAGTTCATACGTTACAGGGGGCCGGGATGGCTACACCTTC. Translating it yields CASSSYVTGGRDGYTF. The chain combines TRBV25-1 with TRBJ1-2, with 9 bases identical to TRBD1. The CDR3 runs to 16 residues. Germline V gene lookup returns CDR1 MGHDK and CDR2 SYGVNS. The V gene end was trimmed by 5 bases and the J gene end by 6 bases; junction bases not matched to a gene: 13.

The gene calls are TRBV7-9 and TRBJ1-5, with a possible D match to TRBD1 (6 bases). The CDR3 loop spans 15 amino acids. V gave up 5 bases and J gave up 0 bases, with 11 bases separating them. Germline CDR1 is SEHNR and CDR2 is FQNEAQ (reference sequence). CDR3: CASSQGQNSNQPQHF. CDR3 bases: TGTGCCAGCAGCCAAGGACAGAATAGCAATCAGCCCCAGCATTTT. The complete variable domain, with remaining parts taken from reference TRBV7-9 and TRBJ1-5, reads DTGVSQNPRHKITKRGQNVTFRCDPISEHNRLYWYRQTLGQGPEFLTYFQNEAQLEKSRLLSDRFSAERPKGSFSTLEIQRTEQGDSAMYLCASSQGQNSNQPQHFGDGTRLSIL.

Only one count was recorded for this clonotype. This may be a read error, as it is one base from a much larger clone. V and J are TRBV2 and TRBJ2-6, with TRBD2 identical over 10 bases. The CDR3 has 14 amino acids. V shed 6 bases, J shed 4 bases, and the junction held 0 bases outside the gene matches. Germline CDR1 and CDR2: SNHLY and FYNNEI. As DNA, the CDR3 is TGTGCCAGCAGGACTAGCGGGGGGGCCAACGTCCTGACTTTC. Its protein product is CASRTSGGANVLTF.

The chain joins TRBV7-6 to TRBJ2-7; 10 bases match TRBD1. V lost 0 bases, J lost 3 bases, and 20 bases stayed unmatched. Germline V gene lookup returns CDR1 SGHVS and CDR2 FNYEAQ. The CDR3 runs to 21 residues. For the CDR3, the DNA is TGTGCCAGCAGCTTAGCGAAGTTTCTTTTTCCGGGACAGGGGCCAATCTACGAGCAGTACTTC. It translates to CASSLAKFLFPGQGPIYEQYF.

CDR3 sequence: CASSPGTGFIQPQHF. The CDR3 coding sequence is TGTGCCAGCAGCCCGGGGACTGGGTTTATTCAGCCCCAGCATTTT. This chain links TRBV7-2 with TRBJ1-5; a possible D gene is TRBD1 (5 bases). The CDR3 totals 15 residues. Germline V CDR1 and CDR2: SGHTA, FQGNSA. The ends were cut back, 5 bases at V and 6 bases at J, with 17 bases in the middle.

A remark on this clonotype: One end of the junction fails to match germline, which may point to a read error. CDR3 sequence reads: CSARDMDF. The CDR3 DNA is TGCAGTGCTAGAGATATGGACTTC. V usage is TRBV20-1 and J usage is TRBJ2-5, with no clear D. This CDR3 is built from 8 residues. Germline CDR1 is DFQATT and CDR2 is SNEGSKA (reference sequence).

This clonotype was detected only a few times. The chain couples TRBV10-3 to TRBJ1-5; D remains unclear. The germline CDR1 and CDR2 sequences are ENHRY and SYGVKD. This CDR3 is built from 13 residues. The germline V and J ends were trimmed by 3 bases and 7 bases, with 10 bases remaining between them. The CDR3 spells CAISDETRQPQHF. CDR3 DNA: TGTGCCATCAGTGACGAGACACGGCAGCCCCAGCATTTT.

A few counts support this clonotype. J is TRBJ1-1 and V is TRBV2; possible D gene TRBD1, 5 bases. Per the germline V gene, CDR1 is SNHLY and CDR2 is FYNNEI. V was shortened by 3 bases and J by 3 bases, with 8 bases between the two germline ends. CDR3 length equals 13 residues. CDR3 protein: CASSDQGYTEAFF. In nucleotides, the CDR3 is TGTGCCAGCAGTGACCAGGGTTACACTGAAGCTTTCTTT.

The table lists this clonotype with a few counts. This sequence joins TRBV11-2 and TRBJ1-2; D is unclear. The CDR3 totals 16 residues. Germline V gene data show CDR1 as SGHAT and CDR2 as FQNNGV. With 0 bases removed from V and 0 bases from J, the gap between germline ends came to 11 bases. CDR3 coding DNA: TGTGCCAGCAGCTTAGAGGGAGCTAGCGCTAACTATGGCTACACCTTC. Its translation is CASSLEGASANYGYTF.

Points on this clonotype: An end of the junction does not agree with germline; a read error may underlie this. The chain recombines TRBV5-1 with TRBJ1-4, with TRBD1 identical over 7 bases. There are 17 residues in the CDR3. Per the germline V gene, CDR1 is SGHRS and CDR2 is YFSETQ. In DNA, the CDR3 is TGCGCCGGCAGCCTATGGACAGGAGGGAGTGGTAATGAAAAACTGTTTTTT. Amino acids: CAGSLWTGGSGNEKLFF.

The rearrangement uses TRBV7-2 and TRBJ1-1; no reliable D call. CDR1 is SGHTA, CDR2 FQGNSA, per germline. CDR3 length: 16 residues. Trimming pared 4 bases from V and 1 base from J, leaving 16 bases between. CDR3 DNA: TGTGCCAGCAGCTACAAGGGCTACGGCAGGAACACTGAAGCTTTCTTT. This codes for CASSYKGYGRNTEAFF.

There are many counts of this clonotype. CDR3 loop: CASSEWGNQPQHF. As DNA, the CDR3 is TGTGCCAGCAGTGAATGGGGCAATCAGCCCCAGCATTTT. This rearrangement joins TRBV25-1 to TRBJ1-5; no firm D call. The length of the CDR3 is 13 residues. Trimming left V 1 base short and J 2 bases short, with 3 bases between. Germline CDR1 and CDR2: MGHDK and SYGVNS.

A word on this clonotype: This may come from a read error, since a much larger clone is one base off. This chain uses TRBV4-3 with TRBJ1-2; D possibly corresponds to TRBD1 (5 bases). This CDR3 has 16 amino acids. The V gene lost 0 bases and the J gene lost 9 bases, with 20 bases spanning the gap. Germline assignment: CDR1 LGHNA and CDR2 YSLEER. The CDR3 bases are TGCGCCAGCAGCCAAGAGGGGGAGGGAAGACGGAATAGCTACACCTTC. Its translation: CASSQEGEGRRNSYTF.

This chain connects TRBV10-3 to TRBJ1-2; no clear D. Per the germline V gene, CDR1 is ENHRY and CDR2 is SYGVKD. This CDR3 has 9 amino acids. V was shortened by 4 bases and J by 13 bases, with 7 bases between the two germline ends. The DNA of the CDR3 is TGTGCCATCAGTGGAGGATTCACCTTC. Translating gives CAISGGFTF.

The sample holds many counts of this clonotype. The J gene is TRBJ2-5, the V gene TRBV7-9, with 8 bases that match TRBD2. Per the germline V gene, CDR1 is SEHNR and CDR2 is FQNEAQ (reference sequence). The CDR3 is 15 residues long. With V trimmed by 1 base and J by 2 bases, 3 bases remained unmatched. CDR3 sequence: CASSLGGGGQETQYF. CDR3 in DNA: TGTGCCAGCAGCTTAGGCGGCGGGGGGCAAGAGACCCAGTACTTC.

This clonotype was recorded a few times. A much larger clone differs by one base, so this may be a read error. CDR3 residues: CAIGMGRANEKLFF. DNA for the CDR3: TGTGCCATCGGTATGGGCAGAGCTAATGAAAAACTGTTTTTT. The chain is built from TRBV10-3 and TRBJ1-4; D is uncertain. The germline V gene encodes CDR1 ENHRY and CDR2 SYGVKD. V lost 8 bases, J lost 3 bases, and 13 bases lay in between. CDR3 size: 14 residues.